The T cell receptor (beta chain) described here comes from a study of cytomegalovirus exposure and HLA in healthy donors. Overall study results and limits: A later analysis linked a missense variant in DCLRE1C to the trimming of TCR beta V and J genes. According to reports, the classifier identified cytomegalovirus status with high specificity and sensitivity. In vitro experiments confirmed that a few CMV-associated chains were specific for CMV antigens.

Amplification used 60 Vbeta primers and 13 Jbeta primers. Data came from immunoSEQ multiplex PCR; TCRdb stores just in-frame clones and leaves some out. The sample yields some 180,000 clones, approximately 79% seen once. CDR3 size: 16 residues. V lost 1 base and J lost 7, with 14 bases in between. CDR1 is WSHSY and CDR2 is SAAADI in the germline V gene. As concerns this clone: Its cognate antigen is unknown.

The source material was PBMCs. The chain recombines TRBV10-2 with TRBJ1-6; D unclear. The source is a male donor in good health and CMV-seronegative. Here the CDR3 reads CASSEYSGQLNSPLHF. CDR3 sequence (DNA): TGCGCCAGCAGTGAGTATAGTGGGCAGCTCAATTCACCCCTCCACTTT.